This T cell receptor beta chain appears in the sequencing data of a study of T-cell reconstitution after alpha-beta-depleted transplantation in children. Study-wide results and limits: T-cell numbers and diversity, one year after transplant, stemmed largely from T cells that were newly produced.

V lost 0 bases and J lost 2, with 6 bases in between. Germline-derived CDR1 and CDR2 are SGHTA and FQGTGA. CDR3 size: 14 residues. This clonotype was recorded many times. Its specificity is unknown. Unique molecular identifiers were built into the TCRbeta library. MiXCR was run by TCRdb on the PCR reads, yielding one entry per CDR3 protein. The sample lists roughly 250,000 distinct CDR3 sequences; around 8% were seen once. The sample consisted of PBMCs, mostly from graft donor cells, taken 180 days after TCRalphabeta/CD19-depleted stem cell transplant. The receptor was derived from a male patient younger than 18 who had a stem cell transplant for acute lymphoblastic leukemia, so the T cells may come from the graft donor. The chain recombines TRBV7-3 with TRBJ2-3; D gene unclear. The CDR3 protein is CASSLTVDTDTQYF. The CDR3 coding sequence is TGTGCCAGCAGCTTAACTGTGGACACAGATACGCAGTATTTT.